The next 28 T cell receptor beta chains were all read from a single sample in a study of blood T cell repertoires in COVID-19. Clones were sequenced by immunoSEQ multiplex PCR, and TCRdb holds only the in-frame ones, with some missing. This repertoire shows 130,000 or so clones, over 80% found once; its top ten account for about 10%. Sequencing used peripheral blood. The origin of the receptors is a man aged 60-69 years with active or convalescent COVID-19.

As concerns this clone: This same CDR3 is encoded by further DNA sequences in the sample. V gene TRBV5-1 combines with J gene TRBJ2-5; TRBD1 might be the D (6 bases). Trimming shortened V by 1 base and J by 5 bases, and 9 bases separated the two germline ends. CDR3 length equals 13 residues. Germline V gene lookup returns CDR1 SGHRS and CDR2 YFSETQ. The CDR3 sequence is CASSLSGEETQYF. CDR3 in DNA: TGCGCCAGCAGCTTGTCAGGGGAGGAGACCCAGTACTTC. The full variable domain, in which reference TRBV5-1 and TRBJ2-5 provide the parts outside the CDR3, is KAGVTQTPRYLIKTRGQQVTLSCSPISGHRSVSWYQQTPGQGLQFLFEYFSETQRNKGNFPGRFSGRQFSNSRSEMNVSTLELGDSALYLCASSLSGEETQYFGPGTRLLVL.

The chain has TRBV5-1 and TRBJ1-2; tentatively, D is TRBD1 (5 bases). Germline-derived CDR1 and CDR2 are SGHRS and YFSETQ. The CDR3 is 12 residues long. Deletions cut 4 bases from V and 10 bases from J, with 14 bases between. CDR3 sequence (DNA): TGCGCCAGCAGCACCGGCAAGGGACTCTACACCTTC. Translated: CASSTGKGLYTF.

The J gene is TRBJ1-3, the V gene TRBV28; 8 bases line up with TRBD1. Losses at the gene ends were 5 bases for V and 2 bases for J; bases not matched to a gene: 11. The CDR3 covers 17 residues. CDR1 is MDHEN and CDR2 is SYDVKM in the germline V gene. CDR3 DNA: TGTGCCAGCAGTCCAGGACAGGGATCAGCTGCTGGAAACACCATATATTTT. Translation: CASSPGQGSAAGNTIYF. Full variable domain (rest looked up from reference TRBV28 and TRBJ1-3): DVKVTQSSRYLVKRTGEKVFLECVQDMDHENMFWYRQDPGLGLRLIYFSYDVKMKEKGDIPEGYSVSREKKERFSLILESASTNQTSMYLCASSPGQGSAAGNTIYFGEGSWLTVV.

The gene calls are TRBV4-2 and TRBJ2-5; 8 bases fit TRBD1. The CDR3 runs 14 residues. After removal of 3 bases from V and 4 bases from J, the junction contained 4 bases not matched to a gene. Germline V CDR1 and CDR2: LGHNA, YNFKEQ. CDR3 sequence: CASSQADRGETQYF. In DNA form, the CDR3 reads TGTGCCAGCAGCCAGGCCGACAGGGGAGAGACCCAGTACTTC.

The rearrangement links TRBV6-4 to TRBJ1-2, with D perhaps TRBD1 (6 bases). V was clipped by 4 bases and J by 4 bases, with 22 bases between them. Germline V gene data show CDR1 as MRHNA and CDR2 as SNTAGT. The CDR3 is 17 residues long. As DNA, the CDR3 is TGTGCCAGCAGTGTGAAGGCAGGGGCGGATTTCCCCTATGGCTACACCTTC. Amino acid sequence: CASSVKAGADFPYGYTF.

The chain has TRBV6-5 and TRBJ2-5, with D possibly matching TRBD2 (6 bases). The V gene's germline CDR1 is MNHEY and CDR2 SVGAGI. V was shortened by 10 bases and J by 2 bases, with 14 bases between the two germline ends. This CDR3 has 13 residues. CDR3 DNA: TGTGCCATAGGACGGGGAGGACAAGAGACCCAGTACTTC. It translates to CAIGRGGQETQYF.

This sequence joins TRBV24-1 and TRBJ2-3, with 9 bases matching TRBD1. V dropped 9 bases and J dropped 3; count of bases not matched to a gene: 9. The CDR3 spans 15 residues. Per germline, CDR1 KGHDR and CDR2 SFDVKD. The CDR3 DNA follows: TGTGCCACCCAACCGGACAGGGGACAAACAGATACGCAGTATTTT. It encodes CATQPDRGQTDTQYF.

The V gene is TRBV28, the J gene TRBJ2-1; 9 bases are shared with TRBD2. Germline V gene sequence: CDR1 MDHEN, CDR2 SYDVKM. CDR3 length: 16 amino acids. The V segment lost 6 bases and the J segment 2 bases; nucleotides outside the gene matches: 8. The CDR3 loop reads CASSGYSGSTYNEQFF. The CDR3 region has the DNA TGTGCCAGCAGCGGTTATAGCGGGAGTACCTACAATGAGCAGTTCTTC. Full variable domain (remainder filled in from reference TRBV28 and TRBJ2-1): DVKVTQSSRYLVKRTGEKVFLECVQDMDHENMFWYRQDPGLGLRLIYFSYDVKMKEKGDIPEGYSVSREKKERFSLILESASTNQTSMYLCASSGYSGSTYNEQFFGPGTRLTVL.

The rearrangement joins TRBV11-2 to TRBJ1-2; TRBD1 matches 7 bases. The junction had 4 bases not matched to a gene; V was cut back by 1 base and J by 5 bases. The germline V gene has CDR1 SGHAT and CDR2 FQNNGV. The CDR3 loop spans 14 amino acids. The CDR3 nucleotides read TGTGCCAGCAGCTTAGGTGGGACAGCTTATGGCTACACCTTC. Translating gives CASSLGGTAYGYTF.

The chain employs TRBV9 and TRBJ2-7; D is unclear. The V end lost 2 bases, the J end lost 2 bases, and 8 bases lay between the germline ends. In germline, CDR1 is SGDLS, CDR2 YYNGEE. The CDR3 totals 13 residues. CDR3 amino acids: CASSVAPTYEQYF. CDR3 in DNA: TGTGCCAGCAGCGTGGCCCCCACCTACGAGCAGTACTTC.

The gene calls are TRBV12-2 and TRBJ2-2; the D segment call TRBD1 is taken from the table without a DNA check. TRBV12-2 is shown as a pseudogene. The CDR3 contains 17 residues. The CDR3: CASRLGSGTPNTGELFF. The CDR3, as DNA: TGTGCAAGTCGCTTAGGATCCGGGACACCGAACACCGGGGAGCTGTTTTTT.

The chain couples TRBV28 to TRBJ1-1; D ambiguous. V lost 6 bases, J lost 7 bases, and 12 bases lay in between. Germline CDR1 and CDR2: MDHEN and SYDVKM. The length of the CDR3 is 12 residues. As DNA, the CDR3 is TGTGCCAGCAGACTCAACGACTTTGAAGCTTTCTTT. This encodes CASRLNDFEAFF.

This clone was seen only once. The chain combines TRBV28 with TRBJ2-1; D is unresolved. This CDR3 comprises 14 residues. Germline V gene lookup returns CDR1 MDHEN and CDR2 SYDVKM. V was shortened by 5 bases and J by 6 bases, with 14 bases between the two germline ends. In nucleotides, the CDR3 is TGTGCCAGCAGTCCCGCCCGACTCGTCAATGAGCAGTTCTTC. Its translation: CASSPARLVNEQFF.

V gene TRBV14 combines with J gene TRBJ2-5; tentatively, D is TRBD1 (5 bases). The ends were cut back, 2 bases at V and 5 bases at J, with 15 bases in the middle. The CDR3 totals 15 residues. Germline assignment: CDR1 SGHDN and CDR2 FVKESK. CDR3 DNA: TGTGCCAGCAGCCAAATAAGGGGCCCGGTGGAGACCCAGTACTTC. Its protein is CASSQIRGPVETQYF. The whole variable domain, filled in from reference TRBV14 and TRBJ2-5, reads EAGVTQFPSHSVIEKGQTVTLRCDPISGHDNLYWYRRVMGKEIKFLLHFVKESKQDESGMPNNRFLAERTGGTYSTLKVQPAELEDSGVYFCASSQIRGPVETQYFGPGTRLLVL.

The V and J genes are TRBV10-3 and TRBJ2-7; perhaps TRBD1 as D (5 bases). CDR1 and CDR2 from the germline V gene are ENHRY and SYGVKD. Trimming left V 4 bases short and J 4 bases short, with 11 bases between. This CDR3 comprises 13 residues. CDR3 amino acids: CAISADRTYEQYF. The CDR3 bases are TGTGCCATCAGTGCCGACAGAACTTACGAGCAGTACTTC.

The chain links TRBV29-1 to TRBJ2-1, with 7 bases fitting TRBD2. Germline-derived CDR1 and CDR2 are SQVTM and ANQGSEA. The CDR3 sequence is 13 residues long. The CDR3 DNA follows: TGCCGGGCGGAGGGGAGGGTGTATAATAGGAAGTTCTTC. It yields the protein CRAEGRVYNRKFF.

The V gene is TRBV2, the J gene TRBJ2-7, with TRBD1 identical over 8 bases. The CDR3 has 14 residues. Germline trimming cut 5 bases from V and 0 bases from J; bases unmatched to any gene: 3. Germline V gene lookup returns CDR1 SNHLY and CDR2 FYNNEI. This CDR3 is CASSTDRGSYEQYF. CDR3 sequence (DNA): TGTGCCAGCAGTACTGACAGGGGCTCCTACGAGCAGTACTTC.

This sequence joins TRBV7-2 and TRBJ2-1; 11 bases match TRBD2. V dropped 6 bases and J dropped 3; count of bases not matched to a gene: 4. The CDR3 consists of 15 residues. Germline assignment: CDR1 SGHTA and CDR2 FQGNSA. CDR3 bases: TGTGCCAGCAGTTATAGCGGGAGGGGCTACAATGAGCAGTTCTTC. As protein: CASSYSGRGYNEQFF.

The V call is TRBV24-1, the J call TRBJ1-5; TRBD1 is a possible D gene (6 bases). CDR1 and CDR2 (germline): KGHDR, SFDVKD. The V end lost 4 bases, the J end lost 9 bases, and 12 bases lay between the germline ends. The CDR3 length is 13 residues. This CDR3 reads CATSEDRFRPQHF. The CDR3 DNA sequence: TGTGCCACCAGTGAAGACAGGTTCCGGCCCCAGCATTTT.

The chain links TRBV6-2 or TRBV6-3 to TRBJ2-7; 8 nucleotides align to TRBD1. Germline CDR1 MNHEY, CDR2 SVGEGT. This CDR3 comprises 15 residues. With 2 bases clipped from V and 5 bases from J, the junction kept 8 bases outside the gene matches. CDR3 protein: CASSYPGQGSHEQYF. For the CDR3, the DNA is TGTGCCAGCAGTTACCCCGGACAGGGAAGTCACGAGCAGTACTTC.

The gene calls are TRBV25-1 and TRBJ2-2, with D possibly TRBD1 on 6 matching bases. Germline values: CDR1 MGHDK, CDR2 SYGVNS. V was clipped by 5 bases and J by 6 bases, with 16 bases between them. The CDR3 runs to 15 residues. In nucleotides, the CDR3 is TGTGCCAGCAGTAAACTGACAGGATCGTCCGGGGAGCTGTTTTTT. This encodes CASSKLTGSSGELFF.

The CDR3 loop reads CASSFGGMNYGYTF. In nucleotides, the CDR3 is TGTGCCAGCAGTTTTGGGGGCATGAACTATGGCTACACCTTC. The chain is built from TRBV27 and TRBJ1-2, with a tentative D call TRBD1 (6 bases). This CDR3 comprises 14 residues. CDR1 and CDR2 (germline): MNHEY, SMNVEV (reference sequence). V was clipped by 3 bases and J by 2 bases, with 10 bases between them.

This chain uses TRBV14 with TRBJ2-1; 13 nucleotides line up with TRBD2. The germline V gene encodes CDR1 SGHDN and CDR2 FVKESK. The V and J ends lost 6 bases and 11 bases, in that order; junction bases with no gene match: 7. This CDR3 region has 14 residues. The DNA of the CDR3 is TGTGCCAGCAGACCCGGGACTAGCGGGACCAAGCAGTTCTTC. It codes for CASRPGTSGTKQFF.

The V gene is TRBV6-2 or TRBV6-3, the J gene TRBJ1-1, with 7 bases fitting TRBD1. This CDR3 is 17 amino acids long. With V trimmed by 2 bases and J by 5 bases, 14 bases remained unmatched. Germline values: CDR1 MNHEY, CDR2 SVGEGT. CDR3 protein: CASSYPSVWTGRTEAFF. CDR3 DNA: TGTGCCAGCAGTTACCCCAGCGTGTGGACAGGCCGGACTGAAGCTTTCTTT.

The chain recombines TRBV6-1 with TRBJ1-2; 7 positions agree with TRBD1. With 0 bases clipped from V and 4 bases from J, the junction kept 5 bases outside the gene matches. CDR3 size: 15 residues. Germline V lookup: CDR1 MNHNS, CDR2 SASEGT. The CDR3 region is CASSEAQGKVYGYTF. In DNA form, the CDR3 reads TGTGCCAGCAGTGAAGCACAGGGGAAGGTCTATGGCTACACCTTC.

The genes are TRBV18 and TRBJ2-7; D might be TRBD2 (5 bases). V was shortened by 8 bases and J by 2 bases, with 7 bases between the two germline ends. The CDR3 runs 11 residues. CDR1 and CDR2 from the germline V gene are KGHSH and LQKENI. The CDR3 reads CASTLAYEQYF. The CDR3 DNA follows: TGTGCCAGCACACTAGCCTACGAGCAGTACTTC.

The genes are TRBV25-1 and TRBJ1-4; D is possibly TRBD1 (6 bases). The CDR3 covers 14 residues. Trimming left V 6 bases short and J 8 bases short, with 16 bases between. In germline, CDR1 is MGHDK, CDR2 SYGVNS. CDR3 region: CASRGGGAGEKLFF. CDR3 sequence (DNA): TGTGCCAGCAGGGGAGGGGGGGCAGGAGAAAAACTGTTTTTT. Full variable domain (remainder filled in from reference TRBV25-1 and TRBJ1-4): EADIYQTPRYLVIGTGKKITLECSQTMGHDKMYWYQQDPGMELHLIHYSYGVNSTEKGDLSSESTVSRIRTEHFPLTLESARPSHTSQYLCASRGGGAGEKLFFGSGTQLSVL.

This chain links TRBV6-5 with TRBJ1-5; tentative D call: TRBD1 (5 bases). The germline V gene has CDR1 MNHEY and CDR2 SVGAGI. Trimming pared 0 bases from V and 5 bases from J, leaving 11 bases between. The CDR3 is 15 amino acids. DNA for the CDR3: TGTGCCAGCAGTTACTCGGCGGGGCGCTATCAGCCCCAGCATTTT. Its translation is CASSYSAGRYQPQHF.